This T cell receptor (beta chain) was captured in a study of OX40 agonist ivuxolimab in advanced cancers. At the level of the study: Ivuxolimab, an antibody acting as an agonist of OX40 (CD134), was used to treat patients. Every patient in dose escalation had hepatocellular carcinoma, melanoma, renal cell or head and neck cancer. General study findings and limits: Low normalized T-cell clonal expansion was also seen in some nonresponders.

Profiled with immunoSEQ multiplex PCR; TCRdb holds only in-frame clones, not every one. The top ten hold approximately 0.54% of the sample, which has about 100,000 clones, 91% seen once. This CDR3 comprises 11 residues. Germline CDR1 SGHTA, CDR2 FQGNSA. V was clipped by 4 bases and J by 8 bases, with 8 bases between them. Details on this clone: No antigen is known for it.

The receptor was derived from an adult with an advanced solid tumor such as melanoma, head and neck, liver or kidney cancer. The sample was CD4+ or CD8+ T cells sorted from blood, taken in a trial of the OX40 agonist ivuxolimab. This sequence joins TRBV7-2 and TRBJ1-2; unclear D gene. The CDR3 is CASSWGKGYTF. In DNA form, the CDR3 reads TGTGCCAGCAGCTGGGGTAAAGGCTACACCTTC.